This TCR beta chain is drawn from a study of blood T cell repertoires in COVID-19. Study background: The United States, Italy and Spain provided the acute and convalescent COVID-19 samples.

Libraries were prepared by immunoSEQ multiplex PCR; TCRdb keeps only in-frame clonotypes and omits some of them. Of tens of thousands of clones detected, 70% to 90% appear once; the ten largest clones hold about 15%. The Seattle patients, enrolled during active infection, were followed longitudinally. Germline V gives CDR1 SGHTA, CDR2 FQGNSA. The junction had 4 bases not matched to a gene; V was cut back by 1 base and J by 6 bases. CDR3 size: 15 residues. The gene calls are TRBV7-2 and TRBJ2-1; TRBD2 aligns across 9 bases. This receptor was taken from a man in his forties with COVID-19, enrolled during active disease. The sample taken for sequencing was peripheral blood. The CDR3 here is CASSLVAGGINEQFF. DNA for the CDR3: TGTGCCAGCAGCTTAGTCGCGGGGGGGATCAATGAGCAGTTCTTC.